This T cell receptor (beta chain) was identified in a study of sequential checkpoint blockade in melanoma. For the study at large: Randomization was 1:1 between first-line nivolumab→ipilimumab and ipilimumab→nivolumab.

Sample treatment: randomized to nivolumab then ipilimumab (arm A) or the reverse (arm B). Live CD3+CD8+ CD19− CD56− cells were sorted from PBMCs. Assay: immunoSEQ multiplex PCR; the TCRdb copy retains only in-frame clones and omits some. The sample comprises about 15,000 clones, roughly 82% of which are singletons, and approximately 31% rests with the top ten. Germline values: CDR1 SGHVS, CDR2 FNYEAQ. The CDR3 covers 15 residues. The receptor's source is a human donor with melanoma. This chain uses TRBV7-6 with TRBJ2-5, with D perhaps matching TRBD1 (6 bases). Judging by the DNA end, TRBJ2-7 fits better; the J call may be wrong. The sequences come from CD8+ T cells sorted from blood (inferred from file names), collected from a patient given nivolumab and ipilimumab in sequence. CDR3 sequence: CASSLAQGLDYEQYF. DNA of the CDR3: TGTGCCAGCAGCTTAGCACAGGGTCTCGACTACGAGCAGTACTTC.